This record covers a single T cell receptor (beta chain). Its antigen is as yet unknown. This sample is drawn from a study of memory B cells and T cells in multiple sclerosis. Separate sequencing covered autoproliferating (CFSE-dim) and non-proliferating (CFSE-high) T cells from stimulus-free culture. Replicate wells were pooled after more than 6 days of stimulus-free culture of 5x10^7 CFSE-labeled PBMCs. CFSE at 0.45 to 0.65 uM labeled the PBMCs, which were then cultured unstimulated. Study-level results: Compartments had unequal clone-set sizes, affecting shared clonotype counts.

The CDR3 runs to 15 residues. V lost 1 base and J lost 1, with 10 bases in between. Germline CDR1 is SNHLY and CDR2 is FYNNEI. Profiled with immunoSEQ multiplex PCR; TCRdb holds only in-frame clones, not every one. The top ten clones hold around 1.1% of a sample with over 35,000 clones, more than 65% of them seen once. The source material was PBMCs from blood kept in culture. This receptor was obtained from a human donor with multiple sclerosis. This rearrangement joins TRBV2 to TRBJ1-2; D unclear. In nucleotides, the CDR3 is TGTGCCAGCAGTGAAGGTGGAGGAGGTAACTATGGCTACACCTTC. Translating it yields CASSEGGGGNYGYTF.